The 7 T cell receptor beta chains listed next were all sequenced from one sample in a study of blood T cell repertoires in COVID-19. The method was immunoSEQ multiplex PCR; TCRdb's version includes in-frame clones alone and lacks a portion of them. Of around 69,000 clones in the sample, roughly 79% were seen once. The sample was peripheral blood. All receptors come from a woman in her seventies with acute or convalescent COVID-19.

The rearrangement joins TRBV11-2 to TRBJ1-5, with a weak D call TRBD1 (6 bases). Per the germline V gene, CDR1 is SGHAT and CDR2 is FQNNGV. V lost 3 bases and J lost 4, with 10 bases in between. CDR3 length: 14 residues. CDR3 in DNA: TGTGCCAGCAGCTTGGGGGCAGGGAATCAGCCCCAGCATTTT. Encoded protein: CASSLGAGNQPQHF.

The rearrangement links TRBV9 to TRBJ2-5; no firm D call. Germline assignment: CDR1 SGDLS and CDR2 YYNGEE. The length of the CDR3 is 13 residues. V gave up 4 bases and J gave up 5 bases, with 12 bases separating them. CDR3 DNA sequence: TGTGCCAGCAGCATCCACAGTGGTGAGACCCAGTACTTC. Encoded protein: CASSIHSGETQYF. The variable domain in full, with the rest retrieved from reference TRBV9 and TRBJ2-5, is DSGVTQTPKHLITATGQRVTLRCSPRSGDLSVYWYQQSLDQGLQFLIQYYNGEERAKGNILERFSAQQFPDLHSELNLSSLELGDSALYFCASSIHSGETQYFGPGTRLLVL.

This clone was counted a single time. The rearrangement links TRBV2 to TRBJ1-5; 8 bases align to TRBD1. There are 19 residues in the CDR3. The V gene's germline CDR1 is SNHLY and CDR2 FYNNEI. V trimming: 5 bases; J trimming: 6 bases; junction bases outside the gene matches: 21. CDR3 coding DNA: TGTGCCAGCAGTACAGATGCCGGGACAGGAGCCGGAAGCCGTCAGCCCCAGCATTTT. Translating it yields CASSTDAGTGAGSRQPQHF.

The chain couples TRBV9 to TRBJ1-5, with D unclear. The germline V gene encodes CDR1 SGDLS and CDR2 YYNGEE. The CDR3 consists of 15 residues. V lost 0 bases to trimming and J lost 5 bases, with 12 bases between them. The CDR3 reads CASSVDGERDQPQHF. The DNA of the CDR3 is TGTGCCAGCAGCGTAGACGGGGAGAGGGATCAGCCCCAGCATTTT.

This clone was observed a few times. This chain links TRBV10-2 with TRBJ2-1; TRBD1 aligns across 8 bases. This CDR3 spans 14 amino acids. Looked up from germline, CDR1 is WSHSY and CDR2 is SAAADI. The J segment lost 4 bases and the V segment lost 6 bases, leaving 5 bases of the junction unmatched. CDR3 sequence reads: CASRGTGAYNEQFF. The CDR3 nucleotides read TGCGCCAGCAGAGGGACAGGCGCTTACAATGAGCAGTTCTTC.

The rearrangement joins TRBV6-5 to TRBJ1-2, with D maybe TRBD1 (5 bases). The V gene's germline CDR1 is MNHEY and CDR2 SVGAGI. This CDR3 region has 14 residues. Between the trimmed V and J ends, which lost 0 bases and 4 bases, there was a span of 9 bases. In nucleotides, the CDR3 is TGTGCCAGCAGTTACTCTTCCGGGGGCTATGGCTACACCTTC. As protein: CASSYSSGGYGYTF.

CDR3 in amino acids: CASSPRDRQNTEAFF. CDR3 nucleotide sequence: TGTGCCAGCAGCCCCCGGGACAGACAGAACACTGAAGCTTTCTTT. The V gene is TRBV3-1 (or the pseudogene TRBV3-2), the J gene TRBJ1-1; 7 positions agree with TRBD1. CDR1 is LGHDT, CDR2 YNNKEL, per germline (reference sequence). The CDR3 totals 15 residues. The trim removed 4 bases at V and 1 base at J, leaving 6 bases unmatched.